The 3 T cell receptor beta chains in this list originate from one sample, sequenced in a study of neoadjuvant anti-PD-1 for oral cavity cancer. As to time point: after neoadjuvant nivolumab, at surgical resection. The table came from immunoSEQ multiplex PCR; TCRdb's copy has only in-frame clones and leaves some out. The table has some 29,000 clones, around four fifths seen once. Material: PBMCs, obtained after nivolumab (anti-PD-1) treatment. These receptors were obtained from a person aged 40 to 85 with oral cavity squamous cell carcinoma.

Turning to this clone: Other nucleotide sequences in the sample specify the same CDR3. For the CDR3, the DNA is TGTGCCACCAGCAGGGACAGGGGCTACGAGCAGTACTTC. Translating gives CATSRDRGYEQYF. The chain carries TRBV15 and TRBJ2-7, with 9 bases aligning to TRBD1. From germline, CDR1 is LNHNV and CDR2 YYDKDF (reference sequence). The CDR3 spans 13 residues. V lost 3 bases to trimming and J lost 3 bases; unmatched junction nucleotides: 0.

The V and J genes are TRBV28 and TRBJ1-1; D is ambiguous. Trimming removed 7 bases from V and 2 bases from J, with 8 bases in between. Per the germline V gene, CDR1 is MDHEN and CDR2 is SYDVKM. This CDR3 spans 12 amino acids. The CDR3 DNA sequence: TGTGCCAGCAAATCAAGAAACACTGAAGCTTTCTTT. Its translation is CASKSRNTEAFF.

The chain couples TRBV6-1 to TRBJ2-6; D ambiguous. Germline V gene lookup returns CDR1 MNHNS and CDR2 SASEGT. This CDR3 has 15 amino acids. V was trimmed by 4 bases and J by 0 bases, leaving 7 bases between them. CDR3 residues: CASSADSSGANVLTF. For the CDR3, the DNA is TGTGCCAGCAGTGCCGATTCCTCTGGGGCCAACGTCCTGACTTTC.